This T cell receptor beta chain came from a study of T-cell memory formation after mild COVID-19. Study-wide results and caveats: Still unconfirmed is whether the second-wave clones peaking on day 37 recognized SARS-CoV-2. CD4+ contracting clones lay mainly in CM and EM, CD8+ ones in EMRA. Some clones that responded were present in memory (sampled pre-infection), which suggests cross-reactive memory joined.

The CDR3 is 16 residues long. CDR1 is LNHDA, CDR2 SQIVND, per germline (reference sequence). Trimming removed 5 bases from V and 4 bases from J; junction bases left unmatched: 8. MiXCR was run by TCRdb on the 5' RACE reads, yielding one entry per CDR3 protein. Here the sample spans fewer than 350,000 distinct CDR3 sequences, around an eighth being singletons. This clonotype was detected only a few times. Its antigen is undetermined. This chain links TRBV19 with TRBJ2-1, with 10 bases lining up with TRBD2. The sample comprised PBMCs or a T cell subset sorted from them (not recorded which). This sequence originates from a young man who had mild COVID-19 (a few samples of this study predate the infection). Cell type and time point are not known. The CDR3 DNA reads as TGTGCCAGTAGTGGGGGTTGGACTAGCGGATACAATGAGCAGTTCTTC. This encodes CASSGGWTSGYNEQFF. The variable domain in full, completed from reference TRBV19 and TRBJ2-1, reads DGGITQSPKYLFRKEGQNVTLSCEQNLNHDAMYWYRQDPGQGLRLIYYSQIVNDFQKGDIAEGYSVSREKKESFPLTVTSAQKNPTAFYLCASSGGWTSGYNEQFFGPGTRLTVL.